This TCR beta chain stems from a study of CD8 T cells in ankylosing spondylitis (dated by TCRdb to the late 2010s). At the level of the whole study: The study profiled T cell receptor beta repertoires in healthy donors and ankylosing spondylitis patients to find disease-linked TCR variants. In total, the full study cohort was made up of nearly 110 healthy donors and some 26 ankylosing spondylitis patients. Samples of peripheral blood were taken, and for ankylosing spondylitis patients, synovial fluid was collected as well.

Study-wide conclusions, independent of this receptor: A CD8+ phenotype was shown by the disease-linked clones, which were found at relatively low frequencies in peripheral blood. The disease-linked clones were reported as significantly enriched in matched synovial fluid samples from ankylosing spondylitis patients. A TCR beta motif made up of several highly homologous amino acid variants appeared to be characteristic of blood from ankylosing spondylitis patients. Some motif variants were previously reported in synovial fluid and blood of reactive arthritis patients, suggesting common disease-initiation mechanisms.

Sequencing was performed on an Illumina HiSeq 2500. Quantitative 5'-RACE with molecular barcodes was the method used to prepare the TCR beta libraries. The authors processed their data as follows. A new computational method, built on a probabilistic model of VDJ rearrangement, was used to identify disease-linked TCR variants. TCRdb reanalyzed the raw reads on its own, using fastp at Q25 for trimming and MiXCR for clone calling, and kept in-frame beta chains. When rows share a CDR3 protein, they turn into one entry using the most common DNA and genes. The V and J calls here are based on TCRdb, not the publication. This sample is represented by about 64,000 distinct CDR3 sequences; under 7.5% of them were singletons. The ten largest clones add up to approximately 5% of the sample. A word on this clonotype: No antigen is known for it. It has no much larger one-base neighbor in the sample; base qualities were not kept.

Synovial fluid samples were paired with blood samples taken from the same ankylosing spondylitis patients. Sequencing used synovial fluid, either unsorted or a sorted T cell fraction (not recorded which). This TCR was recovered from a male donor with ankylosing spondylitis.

At the DNA level, the sequence is TGTGCCAGCAGCCAAGTGGGGTACAGCCAAGAGACCCAGTACTTC. Its translation is CASSQVGYSQETQYF. Rearrangement joined TRBV14 to TRBJ2-5; the D gene is unclear. Measured from the cysteine to the phenylalanine, the CDR3 is 15 residues long. This entry keeps only the CDR3 DNA: 45 bases, framed from base 1. The trim is 1 base for V and 1 base for J, with a gap of 10 bases between the germline ends. The germline V gene supplies CDR1 SGHDN and CDR2 FVKESK.